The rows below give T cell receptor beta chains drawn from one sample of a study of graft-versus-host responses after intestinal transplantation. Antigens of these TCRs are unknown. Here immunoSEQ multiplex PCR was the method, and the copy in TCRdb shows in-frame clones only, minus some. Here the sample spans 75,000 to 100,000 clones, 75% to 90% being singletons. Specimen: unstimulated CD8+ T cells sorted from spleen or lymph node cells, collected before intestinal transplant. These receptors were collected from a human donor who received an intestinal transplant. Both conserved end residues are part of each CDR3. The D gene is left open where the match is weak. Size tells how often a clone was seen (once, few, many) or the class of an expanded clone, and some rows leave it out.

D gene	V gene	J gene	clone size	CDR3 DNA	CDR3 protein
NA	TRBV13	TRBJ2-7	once	TGTGCCAGCAGCTTTACGAGGGAGGGGGACTACGAGCAGTACTTC	CASSFTREGDYEQYF
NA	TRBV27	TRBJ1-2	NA	TGTGCCAGCACGAAGGCAGGGTCCTATGGCTACACCTTC	CASTKAGSYGYTF
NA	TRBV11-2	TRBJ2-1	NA	TGTGCCAGCAGCTTAGATTCGGGGCAAGGTAATAATGAGCAGTTCTTC	CASSLDSGQGNNEQFF
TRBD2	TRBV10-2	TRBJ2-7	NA	TGCGCCAGCAGTTTTAGCGGGGGTGCCTACGAGCAGTACTTC	CASSFSGGAYEQYF
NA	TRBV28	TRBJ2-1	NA	TGTGCCAGCAGTTTTGGGCTTGAGCAGTTCTTC	CASSFGLEQFF
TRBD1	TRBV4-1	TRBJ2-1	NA	TGCGCCAGCCTCCAGACAGGGGGTAAGGTCAATGAGCAGTTCTTC	CASLQTGGKVNEQFF
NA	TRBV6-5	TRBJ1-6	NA	TGTGCCAGCAGTCCGCCCCTCCACTTT	CASSPPLHF
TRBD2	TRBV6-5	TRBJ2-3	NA	TGTGCCAGCAGCCTCGGGACTAGCGCAGATACGCAGTATTTT	CASSLGTSADTQYF
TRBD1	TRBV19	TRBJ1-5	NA	TGTGCCAGTAGTATCCGACAGGGGGTGTATCAGCCCCAGCATTTT	CASSIRQGVYQPQHF
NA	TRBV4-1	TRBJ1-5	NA	TGCGCCAGCAGCCAGGACATCGGGTCCGCCCGTTTTAGCAATCAGCCCCAGCATTTT	CASSQDIGSARFSNQPQHF
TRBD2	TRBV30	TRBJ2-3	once	TGTGCCTGGAGCACCGGGACTAGCGACCAAGATACGCAGTATTTT	CAWSTGTSDQDTQYF
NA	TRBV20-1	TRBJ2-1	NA	TGCAGTGCTCGCCTAGGAATTGAGCAGTTCTTC	CSARLGIEQFF
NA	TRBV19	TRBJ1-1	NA	TGTGCCAGTAGGGGGCGTGTGGCTTTCTTT	CASRGRVAFF
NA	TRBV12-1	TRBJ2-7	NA	TGTGCCAGCAGCTTTGTAGCCTACGAGCAGTACTTC	CASSFVAYEQYF
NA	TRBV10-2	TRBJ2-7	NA	TGCGCCAGCACTGACACTTTATTTTCCTACGAGCAGTACTTC	CASTDTLFSYEQYF
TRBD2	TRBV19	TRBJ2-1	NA	TGTGCCAGTAGTATGAGCGGGAGCGGGTACAATGAGCAGTTCTTC	CASSMSGSGYNEQFF
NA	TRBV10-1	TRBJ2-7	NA	TGCGCCAGCAGTGAGTCCCAGGGGGGGGCCTACGAGCAGTACTTC	CASSESQGGAYEQYF
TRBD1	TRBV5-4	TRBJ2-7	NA	TGTGCCAGCAGCCCGAGGGACAGGCCCCACGAGCAGTACTTC	CASSPRDRPHEQYF
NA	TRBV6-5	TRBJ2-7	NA	TGTGCCAGCAGTGAAATTTCCTACGAGCAGTACTTC	CASSEISYEQYF
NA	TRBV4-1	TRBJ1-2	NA	TGCGCCAGCAGCCCACCCGGGGGGACCACCAATGGCTACACCTTC	CASSPPGGTTNGYTF
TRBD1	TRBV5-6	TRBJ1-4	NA	TGTGCCAGCAGCTCAGGGGGTTCGGGAGAAAAACTGTTTTTT	CASSSGGSGEKLFF
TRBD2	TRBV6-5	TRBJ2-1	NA	TGTGCCAGCAGTTACTCGCTAGCGGGCAATGAGCAGTTCTTC	CASSYSLAGNEQFF
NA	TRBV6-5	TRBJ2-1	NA	TGTGCCAGCAGTTACCAACCGGGACAGCAGTTCTTC	CASSYQPGQQFF
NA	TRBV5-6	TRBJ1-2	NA	TGTGCCAGCAGCTTGGTCGGGTTTTGGGGCTACACCTTC	CASSLVGFWGYTF
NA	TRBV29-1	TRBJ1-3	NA	TGCAGCGCTGGGACCGAATCCTCTGGAAACACCATATATTTT	CSAGTESSGNTIYF
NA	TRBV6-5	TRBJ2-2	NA	TGTGCCAGCACCTACTCGGGAGACGGGGCCGGGGAGCTGTTTTTT	CASTYSGDGAGELFF
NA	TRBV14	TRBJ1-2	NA	TGTGCCAGCAGCCAAGTCCCATGGGGAGGTGGCTACACCTTC	CASSQVPWGGGYTF
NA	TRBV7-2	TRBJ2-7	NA	TGTGCCAGCAGCTTTAGTAGCGAGTACGAGCAGTACTTC	CASSFSSEYEQYF
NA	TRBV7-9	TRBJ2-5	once	TGTGCCAGCAGCTTTAAAGCCGGGGTGGGTGAGACCCAGTACTTC	CASSFKAGVGETQYF
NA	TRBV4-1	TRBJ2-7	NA	TGCGCCAGCAGCCCGACGTCGGCCAGCTCCTACGAGCAGTACTTC	CASSPTSASSYEQYF
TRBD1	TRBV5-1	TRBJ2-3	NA	TGCGCCAGCAGCTTTTGGACAGGGGGGAAGACAGATACGCAGTATTTT	CASSFWTGGKTDTQYF
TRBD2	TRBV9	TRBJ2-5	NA	TGTGCCAGCAACAGCGGGGAAGGGGAGACCCAGTACTTC	CASNSGEGETQYF
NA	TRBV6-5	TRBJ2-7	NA	TGTGCCAGCAGTTACGGCAGGGGTGTAGTCTACGAGCAGTACTTC	CASSYGRGVVYEQYF
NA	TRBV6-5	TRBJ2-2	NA	TGTGCCAGCAGTGCTGCCGGGGAGCTGTTTTTT	CASSAAGELFF
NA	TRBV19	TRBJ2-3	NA	TGTGCCAGTAGTTCGGGCACAGATACGCAGTATTTT	CASSSGTDTQYF
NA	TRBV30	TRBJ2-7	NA	TGTGCCTGGAGTGGAAAGGACAAGGCCTTCTTCTCCTACGAGCAGTACTTC	CAWSGKDKAFFSYEQYF
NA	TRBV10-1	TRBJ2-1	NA	TGCGCCAGCAGTGAGTCTTGGGGTAATGAGCAGTTCTTC	CASSESWGNEQFF
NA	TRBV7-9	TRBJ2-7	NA	TGTGCCAGCAGCCCACTAGGTGGTGGGACGTTAACCTACGAGCAGTACTTC	CASSPLGGGTLTYEQYF
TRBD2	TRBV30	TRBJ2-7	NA	TGTGCCTGGAGAACTAGCGGAGTCTCCTACGAGCAGTACTTC	CAWRTSGVSYEQYF
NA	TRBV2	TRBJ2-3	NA	TGTGCCAGCAGTGGTTGGGGACTGATAAGCACAGATACGCAGTATTTT	CASSGWGLISTDTQYF
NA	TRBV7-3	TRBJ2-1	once	TGTGCCAGCAGCCTTAATGTCCGACAGTACAATGAGCAGTTCTTC	CASSLNVRQYNEQFF
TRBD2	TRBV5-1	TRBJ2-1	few	TGCGCCAGCAGCTTGAGTAGCGGGAGCTTTAATACCTACAATGAGCAGTTCTTC	CASSLSSGSFNTYNEQFF
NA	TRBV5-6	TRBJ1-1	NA	TGTGCCAGCAGCCTTAACAGGGAAGCTTTCTTT	CASSLNREAFF
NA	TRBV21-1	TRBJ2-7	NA	TGTGCCAGCAGCAAAGGGTCCAGGGGCGCCTACGAGCAGTACTTC	CASSKGSRGAYEQYF
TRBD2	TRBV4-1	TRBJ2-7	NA	TGCGCCAGCAGCTTCCTAGCGGGAGAGGACGAGCAGTACTTC	CASSFLAGEDEQYF
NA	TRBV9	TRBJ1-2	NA	TGTGCCAGCAGCGTAGCAGATAGCTATGGCTACACCTTC	CASSVADSYGYTF
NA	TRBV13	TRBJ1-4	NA	TGTGCCAGCAGCCTACCCGGACAGCGTAATGAAAAACTGTTTTTT	CASSLPGQRNEKLFF
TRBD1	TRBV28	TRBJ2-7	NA	TGTGCCAGCCATTTCCGGGACAGGACGTACGAGCAGTACTTC	CASHFRDRTYEQYF
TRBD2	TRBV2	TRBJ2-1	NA	TGTGCCAGCGGGACTAGCGGGAATCGGTACAATGAGCAGTTCTTC	CASGTSGNRYNEQFF
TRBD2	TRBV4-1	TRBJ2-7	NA	TGCGCCAGCAGCCAAGGTTCGGGGGGGGTCTACGAGCAGTACTTC	CASSQGSGGVYEQYF
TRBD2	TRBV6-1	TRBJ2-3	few	TGTGCCAGCAGCAAGACTAGCGGGGGGGCAGATACGCAGTATTTT	CASSKTSGGADTQYF
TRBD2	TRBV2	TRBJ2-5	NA	TGTGCCAGCAGTGTCCTTGGCGGGGGAAGGGTGACCCAGTACTTC	CASSVLGGGRVTQYF
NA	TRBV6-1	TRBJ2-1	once	TGTGCCAGCAGTGCTTACCTCTCCTCGGCGCGATATGAGCAGTTCTTC	CASSAYLSSARYEQFF